This T cell receptor (beta chain) was identified during a study of T cell responses to AZD1222 COVID-19 vaccine. Overall study results and limits: Two AZD1222 administrations were followed by greater Spike-specific TCR breadth and depth. Baseline serology detected seropositivity in only six or seven AZD1222 recipients.

TCRdb keeps only in-frame clones here, not all; method: immunoSEQ multiplex PCR. Seen here are some 170,000 clones, 90% to 95% observed once, and the top ten hold around 0.96%. CDR1 SGHNT and CDR2 YENEEA come from the germline V gene. The CDR3 is made up of 13 amino acids. V lost 8 bases and J lost 8; bases outside the gene matches: 9. A remark on this clone: Its antigen is currently unknown.

Sequencing used peripheral blood, obtained 28 days after the second dose of the MenACWY control vaccine. This sequence originates from an adult who received the MenACWY meningococcal vaccine as a control. This chain connects TRBV11-3 to TRBJ2-4; 7 bases match TRBD2. This CDR3 is CASSGGGTDIQYF. For the CDR3, the DNA is TGTGCCAGCTCCGGCGGGGGAACGGACATTCAGTACTTC.